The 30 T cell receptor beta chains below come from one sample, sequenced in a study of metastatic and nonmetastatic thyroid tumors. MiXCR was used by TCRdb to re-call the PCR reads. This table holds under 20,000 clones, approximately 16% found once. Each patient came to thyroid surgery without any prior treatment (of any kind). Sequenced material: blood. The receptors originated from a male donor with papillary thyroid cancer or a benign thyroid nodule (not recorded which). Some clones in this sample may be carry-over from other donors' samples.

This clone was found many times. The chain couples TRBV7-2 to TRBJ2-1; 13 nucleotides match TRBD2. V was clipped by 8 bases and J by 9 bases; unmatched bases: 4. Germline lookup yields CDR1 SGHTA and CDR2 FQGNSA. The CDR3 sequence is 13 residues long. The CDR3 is CASPLAGGAEQFF. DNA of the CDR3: TGTGCCAGCCCACTAGCGGGAGGGGCTGAGCAGTTCTTC.

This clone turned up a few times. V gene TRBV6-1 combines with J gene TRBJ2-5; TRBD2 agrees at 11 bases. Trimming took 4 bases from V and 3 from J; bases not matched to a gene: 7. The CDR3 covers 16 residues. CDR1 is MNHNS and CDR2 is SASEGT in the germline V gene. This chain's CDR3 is CASSVLAGDLKETQYF. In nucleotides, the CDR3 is TGTGCCAGCAGTGTACTAGCGGGGGACCTTAAAGAGACCCAGTACTTC.

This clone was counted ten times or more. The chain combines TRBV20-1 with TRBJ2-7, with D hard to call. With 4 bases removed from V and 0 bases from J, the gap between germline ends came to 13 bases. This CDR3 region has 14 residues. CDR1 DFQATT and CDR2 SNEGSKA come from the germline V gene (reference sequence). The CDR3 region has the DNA TGCAGTGCTACGACTCACTCGAGCTCCTACGAGCAGTACTTC. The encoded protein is CSATTHSSSYEQYF.

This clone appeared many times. CDR3 coding DNA: TGTGCCACCAAACCGGGATCCATGAACAATTCACCCCTCCACTTT. Protein: CATKPGSMNNSPLHF. V is TRBV6-1 and J is TRBJ1-6, with unresolved D. V was trimmed by 10 bases and J by 7 bases, leaving 20 bases between them. Germline loops: CDR1 MNHNS, CDR2 SASEGT. The CDR3 contains 15 residues.

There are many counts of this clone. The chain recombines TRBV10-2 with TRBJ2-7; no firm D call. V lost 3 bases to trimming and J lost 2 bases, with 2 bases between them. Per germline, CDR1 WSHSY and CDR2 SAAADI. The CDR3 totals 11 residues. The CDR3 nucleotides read TGCGCCAGCAGTGACGCCTACGAGCAGTACTTC. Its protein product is CASSDAYEQYF.

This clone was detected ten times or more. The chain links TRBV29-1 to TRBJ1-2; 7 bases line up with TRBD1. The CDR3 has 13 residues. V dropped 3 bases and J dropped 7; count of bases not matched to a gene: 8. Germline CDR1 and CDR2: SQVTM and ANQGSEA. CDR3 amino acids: CSVEKQGRSGYTF. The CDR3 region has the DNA TGCAGCGTTGAGAAACAGGGGAGGTCTGGCTACACCTTC.

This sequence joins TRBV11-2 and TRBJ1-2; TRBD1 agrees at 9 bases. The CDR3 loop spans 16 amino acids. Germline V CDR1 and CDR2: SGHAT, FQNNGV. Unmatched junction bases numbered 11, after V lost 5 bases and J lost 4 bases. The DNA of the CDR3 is TGTGCCAGCAGCCTCTCACAGACAGGGGGAGGCTATGGCTACACCTTC. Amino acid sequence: CASSLSQTGGGYGYTF.

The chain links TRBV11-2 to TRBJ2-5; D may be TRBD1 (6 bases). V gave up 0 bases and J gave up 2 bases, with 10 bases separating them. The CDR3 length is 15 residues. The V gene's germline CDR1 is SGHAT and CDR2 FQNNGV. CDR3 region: CASSLEWTAQETQYF. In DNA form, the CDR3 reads TGTGCCAGCAGCTTAGAGTGGACAGCTCAAGAGACCCAGTACTTC.

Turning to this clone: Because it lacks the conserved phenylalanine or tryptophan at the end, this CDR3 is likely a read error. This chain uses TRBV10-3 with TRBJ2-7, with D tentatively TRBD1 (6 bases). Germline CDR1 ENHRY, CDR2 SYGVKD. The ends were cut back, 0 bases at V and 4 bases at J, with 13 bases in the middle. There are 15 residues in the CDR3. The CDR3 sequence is CAISESAGARYEQYL. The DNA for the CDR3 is TGTGCCATCAGTGAGTCGGCAGGGGCGAGATACGAGCAGTACTTA.

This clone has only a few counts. CDR3 residues: CASSSAGLAGGDTQYF. The CDR3 nucleotides read TGTGCCAGCAGTTCGGCTGGACTAGCGGGAGGGGATACGCAGTATTTT. This chain uses TRBV28 with TRBJ2-3, with 15 bases that match TRBD2. The CDR3 consists of 16 residues. With 4 bases clipped from V and 6 bases from J, the junction kept 5 bases outside the gene matches. The germline V gene encodes CDR1 MDHEN and CDR2 SYDVKM.

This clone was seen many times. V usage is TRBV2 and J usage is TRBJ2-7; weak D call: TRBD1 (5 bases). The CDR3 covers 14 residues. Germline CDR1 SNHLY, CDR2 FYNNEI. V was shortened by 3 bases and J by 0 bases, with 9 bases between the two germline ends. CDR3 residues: CASSDPGHSYEQYF. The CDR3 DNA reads TGTGCCAGCAGTGACCCAGGGCACTCCTACGAGCAGTACTTC.

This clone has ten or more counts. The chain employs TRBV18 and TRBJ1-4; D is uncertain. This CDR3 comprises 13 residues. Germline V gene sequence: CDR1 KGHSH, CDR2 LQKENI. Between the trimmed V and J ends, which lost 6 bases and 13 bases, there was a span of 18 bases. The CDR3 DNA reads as TGTGCCAGCTCCCTCACGGCCGTTTTTGGACTGTTTTTT. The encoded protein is CASSLTAVFGLFF.

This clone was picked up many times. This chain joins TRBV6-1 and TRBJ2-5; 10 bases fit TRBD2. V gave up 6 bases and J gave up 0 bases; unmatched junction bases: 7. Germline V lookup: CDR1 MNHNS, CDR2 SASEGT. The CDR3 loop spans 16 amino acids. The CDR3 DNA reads TGTGCCAGCAGCTACGGAGCGGGAGGGTACCAAGAGACCCAGTACTTC. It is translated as CASSYGAGGYQETQYF.

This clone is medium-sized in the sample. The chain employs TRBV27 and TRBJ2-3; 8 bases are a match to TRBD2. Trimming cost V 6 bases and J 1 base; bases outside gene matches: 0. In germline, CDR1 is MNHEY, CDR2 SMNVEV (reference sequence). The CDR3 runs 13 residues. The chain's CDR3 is CASRAGGTDTQYF. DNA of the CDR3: TGTGCCAGCAGAGCGGGGGGCACAGATACGCAGTATTTT.

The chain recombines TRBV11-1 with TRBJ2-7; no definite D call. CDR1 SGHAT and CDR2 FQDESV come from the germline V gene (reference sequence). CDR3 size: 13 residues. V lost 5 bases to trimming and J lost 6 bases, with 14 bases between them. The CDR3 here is CASSPSYRVEQYF. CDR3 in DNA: TGTGCCAGCAGCCCGTCGTATAGGGTCGAGCAGTACTTC.

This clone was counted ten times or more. The CDR3 bases are TGTGCCAGCAGCGCCTTCCTGGACAGCTCCTACGAGCAGTACTTC. Protein: CASSAFLDSSYEQYF. The chain joins TRBV9 to TRBJ2-7; maybe TRBD1 (6 bases). The CDR3 spans 15 residues. V gave up 3 bases and J gave up 0 bases, with 13 bases separating them. Germline V gives CDR1 SGDLS, CDR2 YYNGEE.

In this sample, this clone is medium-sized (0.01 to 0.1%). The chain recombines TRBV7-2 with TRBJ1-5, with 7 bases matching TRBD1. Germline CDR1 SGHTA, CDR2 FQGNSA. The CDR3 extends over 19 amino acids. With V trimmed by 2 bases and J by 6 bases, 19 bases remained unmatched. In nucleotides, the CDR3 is TGTGCCAGCAGCTTACGGTATCTGTGGGGCAGGGGGGCTGTTCAGCCCCAGCATTTT. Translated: CASSLRYLWGRGAVQPQHF.

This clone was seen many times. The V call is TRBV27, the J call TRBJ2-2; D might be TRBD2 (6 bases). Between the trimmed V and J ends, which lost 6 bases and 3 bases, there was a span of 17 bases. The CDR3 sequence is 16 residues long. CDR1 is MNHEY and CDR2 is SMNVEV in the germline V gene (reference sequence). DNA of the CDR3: TGTGCCAGCAGGGGGGGTTGGGGGACCGACACCGGGGAGCTGTTTTTT. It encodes CASRGGWGTDTGELFF.

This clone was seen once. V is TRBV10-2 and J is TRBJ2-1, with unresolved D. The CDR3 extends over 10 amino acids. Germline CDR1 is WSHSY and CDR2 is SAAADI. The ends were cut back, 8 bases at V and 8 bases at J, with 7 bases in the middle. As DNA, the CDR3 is TGCGCCAGCGGGATCCATGAGCAGTTCTTC. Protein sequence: CASGIHEQFF.

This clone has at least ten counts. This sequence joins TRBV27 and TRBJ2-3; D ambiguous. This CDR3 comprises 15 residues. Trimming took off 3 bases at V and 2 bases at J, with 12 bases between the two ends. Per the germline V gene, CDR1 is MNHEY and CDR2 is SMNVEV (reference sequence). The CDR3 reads CASSLAQDHTDTQYF. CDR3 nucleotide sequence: TGTGCCAGCAGTTTGGCGCAGGACCACACAGATACGCAGTATTTT.

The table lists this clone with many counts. The chain's CDR3 is CASSRGDRAGGYTF. Written as DNA, the CDR3 is TGTGCCAGCAGTAGAGGGGACAGGGCTGGTGGCTACACCTTC. J is TRBJ1-2 and V is TRBV6-1; 9 bases are a match to TRBD1. The V gene's germline CDR1 is MNHNS and CDR2 SASEGT. This CDR3 has 14 amino acids. The V segment lost 5 bases and the J segment 7 bases; nucleotides outside the gene matches: 8.

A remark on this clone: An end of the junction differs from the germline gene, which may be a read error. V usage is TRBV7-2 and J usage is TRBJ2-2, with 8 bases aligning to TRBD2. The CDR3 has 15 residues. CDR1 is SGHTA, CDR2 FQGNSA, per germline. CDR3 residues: CASSLKGGGTGELFF. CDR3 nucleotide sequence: TGTGCCAGCAGCTTAAAGGGCGGGGGGACCGGTGAGCTGTTTTTT.

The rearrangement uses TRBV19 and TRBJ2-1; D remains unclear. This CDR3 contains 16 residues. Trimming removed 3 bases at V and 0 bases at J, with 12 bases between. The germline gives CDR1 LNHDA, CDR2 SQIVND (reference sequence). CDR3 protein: CASSIRDTNSYNEQFF. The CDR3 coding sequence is TGTGCCAGTAGTATCCGCGACACGAACTCCTACAATGAGCAGTTCTTC.

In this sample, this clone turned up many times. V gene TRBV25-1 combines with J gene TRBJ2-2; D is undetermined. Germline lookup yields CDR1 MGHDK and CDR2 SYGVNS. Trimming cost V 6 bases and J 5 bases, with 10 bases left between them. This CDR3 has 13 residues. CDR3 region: CASRNLRTGELFF. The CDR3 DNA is TGTGCCAGCAGGAACCTTAGAACCGGGGAGCTGTTTTTT.

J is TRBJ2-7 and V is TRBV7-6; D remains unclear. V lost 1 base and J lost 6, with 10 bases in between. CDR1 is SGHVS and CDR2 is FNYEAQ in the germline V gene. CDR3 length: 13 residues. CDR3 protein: CASSLGHLGEQYF. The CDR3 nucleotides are TGTGCCAGCAGCTTAGGACATCTCGGCGAGCAGTACTTC.

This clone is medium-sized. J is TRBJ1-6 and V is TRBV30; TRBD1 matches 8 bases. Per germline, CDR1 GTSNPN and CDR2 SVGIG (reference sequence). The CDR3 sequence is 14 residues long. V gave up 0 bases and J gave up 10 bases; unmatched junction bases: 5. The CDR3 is CAWSVQGARSPLHF. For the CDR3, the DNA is TGTGCCTGGAGTGTCCAGGGGGCGCGATCACCCCTCCACTTT.

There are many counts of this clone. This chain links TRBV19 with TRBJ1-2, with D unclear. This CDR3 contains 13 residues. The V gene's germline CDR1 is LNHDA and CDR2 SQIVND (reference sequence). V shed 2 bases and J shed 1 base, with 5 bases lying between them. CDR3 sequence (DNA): TGTGCCAGTAGTATACAGGATAACTATGGCTACACCTTC. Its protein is CASSIQDNYGYTF.

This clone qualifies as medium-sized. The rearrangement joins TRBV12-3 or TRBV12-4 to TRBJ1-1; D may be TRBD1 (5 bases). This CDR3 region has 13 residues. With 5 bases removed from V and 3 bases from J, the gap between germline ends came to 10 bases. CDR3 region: CASSLFRDTEAFF. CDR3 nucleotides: TGTGCCAGCAGTCTCTTCAGGGACACTGAAGCTTTCTTT.

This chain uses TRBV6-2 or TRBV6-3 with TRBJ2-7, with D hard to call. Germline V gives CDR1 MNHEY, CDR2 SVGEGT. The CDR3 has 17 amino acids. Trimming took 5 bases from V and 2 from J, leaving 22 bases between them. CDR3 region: CASSTRFDLIGTYEQYF. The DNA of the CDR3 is TGTGCCAGCAGTACCCGATTTGACCTAATAGGCACCTACGAGCAGTACTTC.

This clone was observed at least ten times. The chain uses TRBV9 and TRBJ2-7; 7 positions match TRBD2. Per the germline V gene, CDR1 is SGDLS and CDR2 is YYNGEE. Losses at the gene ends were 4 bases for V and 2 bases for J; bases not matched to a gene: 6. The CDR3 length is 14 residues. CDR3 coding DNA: TGTGCCAGCAGCCCCCCGGGAGGCCCCTACGAGCAGTACTTC. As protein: CASSPPGGPYEQYF.